The 9 T cell receptor beta chains below were found in one sample sequenced in a study of blood T cells in healthy people across ages. Primers used in a second PCR of about 6 to 11 cycles were a sample-barcoded 5' primer and a J-beta primer mix. TCRdb fed the 5' RACE reads into MiXCR, producing one record per CDR3 protein. The sample holds approximately 2,000,000 distinct CDR3 sequences, about 39% seen once. The material sequenced was blood. Receptor source: a human donor in good health.

The chain uses TRBV20-1 and TRBJ2-5, with D possibly matching TRBD1 (5 bases). V was shortened by 2 bases and J by 0 bases, with 7 bases between the two germline ends. The V gene's germline CDR1 is DFQATT and CDR2 SNEGSKA (reference sequence). This CDR3 comprises 13 residues. The CDR3 sequence: CSARKGYQETQYF. For the CDR3, the DNA is TGCAGTGCTAGAAAGGGGTACCAAGAGACCCAGTACTTC.

The chain recombines TRBV14 with TRBJ2-1; 9 bases map to TRBD1. The CDR3 contains 15 residues. J lost 9 bases, V lost 3 bases, and 9 bases had no gene match. CDR1 and CDR2 (germline): SGHDN, FVKESK. The CDR3 DNA is TGTGCCAGCAGCCACACTGGGACAGGGCCGGGTGAGCAGTTCTTC. Residues: CASSHTGTGPGEQFF.

This clonotype has more than one count but fewer than ten. This chain joins TRBV5-6 and TRBJ1-4; no clear D. Per germline, CDR1 SGHDT and CDR2 YYEEEE. The germline V and J ends were trimmed by 3 bases and 0 bases, with 6 bases remaining between them. The CDR3 is 14 amino acids. CDR3 nucleotides: TGTGCCAGCAGCTCCCTTGCAACTAATGAAAAACTGTTTTTT. This translates into CASSSLATNEKLFF.

The J gene is TRBJ2-3, the V gene TRBV7-9; TRBD1 aligns across 12 bases. The J segment lost 5 bases and the V segment lost 3 bases, leaving 3 bases of the junction unmatched. This CDR3 has 15 residues. Per germline, CDR1 SEHNR and CDR2 FQNEAQ (reference sequence). In nucleotides, the CDR3 is TGTGCCAGCAGCTTGGGACAGGGGGCTATAGATACGCAGTATTTT. The encoded protein is CASSLGQGAIDTQYF. Variable domain in full (rest from reference TRBV7-9 and TRBJ2-3): DTGVSQNPRHKITKRGQNVTFRCDPISEHNRLYWYRQTLGQGPEFLTYFQNEAQLEKSRLLSDRFSAERPKGSFSTLEIQRTEQGDSAMYLCASSLGQGAIDTQYFGPGTRLTVL.

This clonotype has only one observation. The rearrangement links TRBV15 to TRBJ2-5; D is perhaps TRBD2 (7 bases). The ends were cut back, 0 bases at V and 2 bases at J, with 13 bases in the middle. The CDR3 runs 16 residues. The germline V gene has CDR1 LNHNV and CDR2 YYDKDF (reference sequence). The CDR3 reads CATSRDLRGAQETQYF. CDR3 nucleotide sequence: TGTGCCACCAGCAGAGATTTACGGGGGGCACAAGAGACCCAGTACTTC. The full variable domain, with the rest looked up from reference TRBV15 and TRBJ2-5, is DAMVIQNPRYQVTQFGKPVTLSCSQTLNHNVMYWYQQKSSQAPKLLFHYYDKDFNNEADTPDNFQSRRPNTSFCFLDIRSPGLGDTAMYLCATSRDLRGAQETQYFGPGTRLLVL.

This rearrangement joins TRBV5-1 to TRBJ2-3; D is undetermined. V dropped 0 bases and J dropped 2 bases, with 19 bases sitting between them. The CDR3 loop spans 18 amino acids. The germline V gene has CDR1 SGHRS and CDR2 YFSETQ. CDR3 DNA: TGCGCCAGCAGCTTGGCCGTTAGTTCCCCTTTACTCACAGATACGCAGTATTTT. Translating it yields CASSLAVSSPLLTDTQYF.

This sequence joins TRBV6-2 or TRBV6-3 and TRBJ1-2, with D possibly being TRBD1 (5 bases). Deletions cut 3 bases from V and 0 bases from J, with 11 bases between. The length of the CDR3 is 15 residues. Germline assignment: CDR1 MNHEY and CDR2 SVGEGT. The CDR3 protein is CASSYLQGSNYGYTF. In DNA form, the CDR3 reads TGTGCCAGCAGTTATCTTCAGGGATCTAACTATGGCTACACCTTC.

CDR3 DNA sequence: TGTGCCAGCTCACCGGGAAGTTATGTCGAGACCCAGTACTTC. This gives the protein CASSPGSYVETQYF. This sequence joins TRBV18 and TRBJ2-5; no reliable D call. Germline assignment: CDR1 KGHSH and CDR2 LQKENI. V was cut by 3 bases and J by 5 bases, with 13 bases left in between. CDR3 length: 14 amino acids.

J is TRBJ1-5 and V is TRBV6-6; 12 positions agree with TRBD1. Germline assignment: CDR1 MNHNY and CDR2 SVGAGI (reference sequence). The CDR3 runs 17 residues. V lost 4 bases to trimming and J lost 5 bases; unmatched junction nucleotides: 9. The CDR3 region has the DNA TGTGCCAGCAGTTTAGTTCTGGGACAGGGGGCAGATCAGCCCCAGCATTTT. Its translation is CASSLVLGQGADQPQHF.